These 10 T cell receptor beta chains came from one sample sequenced in a study of cytomegalovirus exposure and HLA in healthy donors. PCR was performed using 60 Vbeta and 13 Jbeta primers. Only in-frame clones appear in the TCRdb table, and some are missing; sequencing was by immunoSEQ multiplex PCR. The sample has some 130,000 clones; roughly four fifths are singletons. Specimen: PBMCs. The receptor set was obtained from a boy aged 2 to 9 in good health and CMV-seronegative.

The chain has TRBV29-1 and TRBJ2-1; 7 positions match TRBD1. Germline CDR1 is SQVTM and CDR2 is ANQGSEA. The CDR3 has 13 amino acids. Losses at the gene ends were 5 bases for V and 5 bases for J; bases not matched to a gene: 6. CDR3 in amino acids: CSVFGQVNNEQFF. The CDR3 DNA reads TGCAGCGTTTTCGGACAGGTGAACAATGAGCAGTTCTTC.

This chain connects TRBV6-4 to TRBJ2-1; the match to TRBD2 covers 14 bases. Germline V gene sequence: CDR1 MRHNA, CDR2 SNTAGT. The trim removed 0 bases at V and 4 bases at J, leaving 11 bases unmatched. The CDR3 extends over 20 amino acids. For the CDR3, the DNA is TGTGCCAGCAGTGACTCGTTTGGGACTAGCGGGAGTGTGGGTTACAATGAGCAGTTCTTC. It encodes CASSDSFGTSGSVGYNEQFF.

The chain couples TRBV5-4 to TRBJ2-3; D is perhaps TRBD2 (6 bases). The V gene lost 5 bases and the J gene lost 2 bases, with 18 bases spanning the gap. Germline loops: CDR1 SGHNT, CDR2 YYREEE (reference sequence). The CDR3 spans 16 residues. The CDR3 region has the DNA TGTGCCAGCAGTAAGGGACCGGGACTTTCCACAGATACGCAGTATTTT. It translates to CASSKGPGLSTDTQYF.

The genes are TRBV2 and TRBJ2-4, with TRBD1 matching 8 bases. This CDR3 region has 16 residues. Germline CDR1 and CDR2: SNHLY and FYNNEI. The junction had 12 bases not matched to a gene; V was cut back by 5 bases and J by 6 bases. CDR3 DNA sequence: TGTGCCAGCAGTCATTTCCCTGACAGGGGAGGAAACATTCAGTACTTC. It yields the protein CASSHFPDRGGNIQYF.

The chain combines TRBV7-9 with TRBJ2-5, with TRBD2 identical over 13 bases. Trimming took 3 bases from V and 5 from J; bases not matched to a gene: 9. The CDR3 is made up of 17 amino acids. The germline V gene has CDR1 SEHNR and CDR2 FQNEAQ (reference sequence). CDR3 in amino acids: CASSFPKGLAGKETQYF. CDR3 nucleotide sequence: TGTGCCAGCAGCTTTCCGAAGGGACTAGCGGGAAAGGAGACCCAGTACTTC.

As regards this clone: One junction end disagrees with the germline gene, perhaps due to a read error. The chain is built from TRBV7-9 and TRBJ2-4; D is ambiguous. In germline, CDR1 is SEHNR, CDR2 FQNEAQ (reference sequence). This CDR3 contains 17 residues. The CDR3 sequence: CSSSLESRGIAKNIQYF. The CDR3 DNA sequence: TGTTCCAGCAGCTTAGAATCAAGAGGCATAGCCAAAAACATTCAGTACTTC.

V is TRBV6-5 and J is TRBJ2-7, with D perhaps TRBD1 (5 bases). Trimming left V 10 bases short and J 3 bases short, with 22 bases between. Germline lookup yields CDR1 MNHEY and CDR2 SVGAGI. This CDR3 contains 15 residues. CDR3 in amino acids: CATSPQTVQRYEQYF. DNA for the CDR3: TGTGCCACCTCGCCCCAGACAGTCCAACGCTACGAGCAGTACTTC.

The sample holds a few counts of this clone. The genes are TRBV20-1 and TRBJ1-2, with unresolved D. The germline CDR1 and CDR2 sequences are DFQATT and SNEGSKA (reference sequence). The CDR3 loop spans 11 amino acids. V gave up 0 bases and J gave up 14 bases, with 13 bases separating them. The CDR3 is CSARDGRSETF. The CDR3 DNA is TGCAGTGCTAGAGACGGTAGATCTGAGACCTTC.

The chain is built from TRBV6-1 and TRBJ1-3, with D uncertain. CDR1 and CDR2 (germline): MNHNS, SASEGT. CDR3 length: 15 residues. Trimming cost V 2 bases and J 4 bases, with 12 bases left between them. CDR3 bases: TGTGCCAGCAGTGAATTGGTGTTGCGGGGAAACACCATATATTTT. Its protein product is CASSELVLRGNTIYF.

The sample holds one count of this clone. The chain combines TRBV6-4 with TRBJ2-3; the match to TRBD2 covers 7 bases. The germline gives CDR1 MRHNA, CDR2 SNTAGT. The CDR3 has 15 residues. Trimming cost V 2 bases and J 0 bases; bases outside gene matches: 2. This chain's CDR3 is CASSDRAGSTDTQYF. Here the CDR3 DNA reads TGTGCCAGCAGTGACCGAGCGGGGAGCACAGATACGCAGTATTTT.